This TCR beta chain stems from a study of radiotherapy plus CTLA-4 blockade in lung cancer. This clone occurred a few times. The antigen remains undetermined. Overall study findings and caveats: Early clonal dynamics of blood T cells, together with interferon-beta, were reported as the best response predictor.

Only in-frame clones appear in the TCRdb table, and some are missing; sequencing was by immunoSEQ multiplex PCR. The sample lists tens of thousands of clones; about 74% were seen once. The clonotype was recovered from a human donor with non-small cell lung cancer whose response to radiotherapy plus ipilimumab could not be evaluated. The specimen comprised peripheral blood, sampled from a patient treated with radiotherapy plus ipilimumab.

In DNA form, the CDR3 reads TGCGCCAGCAGCAAACCCGGGACTTCCAATGAGCAGTTCTTC. This codes for CASSKPGTSNEQFF. The rearrangement links TRBV4-1 to TRBJ2-1; D perhaps matches TRBD2 (6 bases). The CDR3 extends over 14 amino acids. Trimming stripped 5 bases from V and 6 bases from J, with 14 bases between. Germline assignment: CDR1 MGHRA and CDR2 YSYEKL.